This entry is about one T cell receptor (beta chain). This entry belongs to a study of blood T cell repertoires in COVID-19. Study-level information: Samples came from the United States, Italy and Spain, spanning acute and convalescent COVID-19. PBMCs, B-cell-depleted T cells, or T cells provided the cDNA or gDNA that made up the material.

In the source study's methods: Estimated nucleated cell counts came from reference gene primer amplification. Assay: immunoSEQ multiplex PCR; the TCRdb copy retains only in-frame clones and omits some. That table furnishes V, J and clone size, whereas the DNA furnished D and trimming. Of over 110,000 clones listed, 65% to 90% are singletons. V lost 8 bases and J lost 7; bases outside the gene matches: 0. The germline V gene encodes CDR1 WSHSY and CDR2 SAAADI. This CDR3 is 12 amino acids long. J is TRBJ1-4 and V is TRBV10-2; 11 nucleotides match TRBD1. The receptor was isolated from a man aged 60-69 years with active or convalescent COVID-19. Sequences were obtained from peripheral blood. CDR3 sequence reads: CASGQGAEKLFF. CDR3 coding DNA: TGCGCCAGCGGACAGGGGGCTGAAAAACTGTTTTTT.